The 23 T cell receptor beta chains below all came from one sample that was sequenced in a study of T-cell reconstitution after alpha-beta-depleted transplantation in children. The TCRbeta library incorporated unique molecular identifiers. TCRdb recomputed calls from the PCR reads with MiXCR, one row per CDR3 protein. Here the sample spans approximately 500,000 distinct CDR3 sequences, 10% being singletons. The specimen was PBMCs, collected before TCRalphabeta/CD19-depleted stem cell transplant. These TCRs come from a child aged 2 to 10 with inherited bone marrow failure, due to receive a stem cell transplant.

This clonotype was counted between two and nine times. This rearrangement joins TRBV7-2 to TRBJ2-7; 10 nucleotides align to TRBD2. Germline V lookup: CDR1 SGHTA, CDR2 FQGNSA. V lost 3 bases to trimming and J lost 1 base; unmatched junction nucleotides: 3. The CDR3 has 15 residues. This CDR3 reads CASSFSGRNSYEQYF. The CDR3 DNA follows: TGTGCCAGCAGCTTTAGCGGGAGGAATTCCTACGAGCAGTACTTC. The full variable domain, rest sourced from reference TRBV7-2 and TRBJ2-7, is GAGVSQSPSNKVTEKGKDVELRCDPISGHTALYWYRQSLGQGLEFLIYFQGNSAPDKSGLPSDRFSAERTGGSVSTLTIQRTQQEDSAVYLCASSFSGRNSYEQYFGPGTRLTVT.

This clonotype was picked up many times. CDR3 protein: CASSIEGLAGWGEQFF. CDR3 DNA: TGTGCCAGTAGTATAGAGGGACTAGCGGGATGGGGTGAGCAGTTCTTC. The chain employs TRBV19 and TRBJ2-1; 13 bases map to TRBD2. CDR3 length: 16 residues. The J segment lost 9 bases and the V segment lost 0 bases, leaving 5 bases of the junction unmatched. The germline V gene encodes CDR1 LNHDA and CDR2 SQIVND (reference sequence).

This clonotype was detected many times. V is TRBV5-6 and J is TRBJ1-1; TRBD1 is a possible D gene (6 bases). CDR1 is SGHDT, CDR2 YYEEEE, per germline. CDR3 length equals 15 residues. V dropped 3 bases and J dropped 0 bases, with 12 bases sitting between them. CDR3 DNA sequence: TGTGCCAGCAGCTGGAGACAGGAGATGAACACTGAAGCTTTCTTT. Amino acid sequence: CASSWRQEMNTEAFF.

This clonotype showed up many times. The chain is built from TRBV28 and TRBJ2-7; maybe TRBD1 (6 bases). The germline V and J ends were trimmed by 2 bases and 3 bases, with 17 bases remaining between them. There are 16 residues in the CDR3. CDR1 MDHEN and CDR2 SYDVKM come from the germline V gene. In DNA, the CDR3 is TGTGCCAGCAGTTTACCCAACCGGGACACACTCTACGAGCAGTACTTC. Its translation is CASSLPNRDTLYEQYF.

There are a few counts of this clonotype. The rearrangement uses TRBV4-3 and TRBJ2-5; D gene uncertain. This CDR3 has 15 residues. Trimming took off 0 bases at V and 1 base at J, with 9 bases between the two ends. Germline-derived CDR1 and CDR2 are LGHNA and YSLEER. The CDR3 sequence: CASSQERRSQETQYF. The CDR3 DNA is TGCGCCAGCAGCCAAGAGAGACGGAGCCAAGAGACCCAGTACTTC.

This clonotype has more than one count but fewer than ten. This rearrangement joins TRBV12-3 or TRBV12-4 to TRBJ1-5; D is ambiguous. CDR3 length: 13 residues. V was trimmed by 5 bases and J by 5 bases, leaving 10 bases between them. The CDR3 nucleotides read TGTGCCAGCAGTCCTGAGGAGGATCAGCCCCAGCATTTT. This gives the protein CASSPEEDQPQHF.

A few counts support this clonotype. The chain is built from TRBV20-1 and TRBJ2-7; no definite D call. The CDR3 spans 12 residues. V shed 6 bases and J shed 0 bases, with 9 bases lying between them. CDR1 and CDR2 (germline): DFQATT, SNEGSKA (reference sequence). CDR3 bases: TGCAGTGCCTCCGCGGACTCCTACGAGCAGTACTTC. As protein: CSASADSYEQYF.

This clonotype occurred many times. The chain has TRBV13 and TRBJ2-5, with 10 nucleotides matching TRBD1. The V and J ends lost 5 bases and 3 bases, in that order; junction bases with no gene match: 6. Germline V gives CDR1 PRHDT, CDR2 FYEKMQ (reference sequence). This CDR3 comprises 15 residues. CDR3 sequence reads: CASSAAGTGEETQYF. The DNA for the CDR3 is TGTGCCAGCAGCGCGGCCGGGACAGGGGAAGAGACCCAGTACTTC.

The chain recombines TRBV29-1 with TRBJ1-1; perhaps TRBD1 as D (5 bases). Germline lookup yields CDR1 SQVTM and CDR2 ANQGSEA. The CDR3 runs 12 residues. The CDR3 coding sequence is TGCGGGGGTTTAGGAGCGAACACTGAAGCTTTCTTT. Amino acids: CGGLGANTEAFF.

This clonotype was counted at least ten times. The J gene is TRBJ2-3, the V gene TRBV15; D ambiguous. The V gene lost 5 bases and the J gene lost 0 bases, with 12 bases spanning the gap. Per germline, CDR1 LNHNV and CDR2 YYDKDF (reference sequence). The CDR3 is 15 amino acids. CDR3 sequence reads: CATSGIAASTDTQYF. The CDR3 coding sequence is TGTGCCACCAGCGGCATAGCAGCTAGCACAGATACGCAGTATTTT.

As DNA, the CDR3 is TGTGCCAGCAGCGTAGAAGCTAGTCCCTCCTACGAGCAGTACTTC. This translates into CASSVEASPSYEQYF. V and J are TRBV9 and TRBJ2-7; D not certain. CDR1 and CDR2 (germline): SGDLS, YYNGEE. CDR3 length: 15 residues. V dropped 0 bases and J dropped 0 bases, with 10 bases sitting between them.

This sequence joins TRBV29-1 and TRBJ2-5; 7 nucleotides agree with TRBD2. Losses at the gene ends were 5 bases for V and 5 bases for J; bases not matched to a gene: 8. The CDR3 loop spans 13 amino acids. CDR1 and CDR2 from the germline V gene are SQVTM and ANQGSEA. The CDR3: CSVSSGGAETQYF. CDR3 bases: TGCAGCGTTTCTTCGGGAGGTGCGGAGACCCAGTACTTC.

This clonotype was counted ten times or more. The chain links TRBV11-2 to TRBJ2-3; 14 positions agree with TRBD2. The ends lost 5 bases at V and 7 bases at J; junction bases unmatched: 5. Germline CDR1 is SGHAT and CDR2 is FQNNGV. This CDR3 comprises 15 residues. The CDR3: CASSRLAGGANTQYF. The DNA for the CDR3 is TGTGCCAGCAGCAGACTAGCGGGAGGGGCAAATACGCAGTATTTT.

This clonotype was observed many times. V and J are TRBV5-1 and TRBJ2-7, with a tentative D call TRBD2 (5 bases). Trimming shortened V by 4 bases and J by 2 bases, and 13 bases separated the two germline ends. CDR3 size: 14 residues. The germline V gene encodes CDR1 SGHRS and CDR2 YFSETQ. The CDR3 coding sequence is TGCGCCAGCAGCGACCGGACTGGGGCCTACGAGCAGTACTTC. Encoded protein: CASSDRTGAYEQYF.

This clonotype was counted ten times or more. The chain employs TRBV6-5 and TRBJ2-7; 7 bases are shared with TRBD1. The CDR3 totals 16 residues. Germline V gives CDR1 MNHEY, CDR2 SVGAGI. V trimming: 0 bases; J trimming: 1 base; junction bases outside the gene matches: 6. The CDR3, as DNA: TGTGCCAGCAGTTACTCCTCCGGGACAGTTTCCTACGAGCAGTACTTC. As protein: CASSYSSGTVSYEQYF.

This clonotype was recorded at least ten times. This rearrangement joins TRBV6-2 or TRBV6-3 to TRBJ2-1, with unresolved D. The CDR3 runs 11 residues. V was clipped by 2 bases and J by 12 bases, with 8 bases between them. Looked up from germline, CDR1 is MNHEY and CDR2 is SVGEGT. The CDR3, as DNA: TGTGCCAGCAGTTACGGGCTAGGGCAGTTCTTC. Its translation: CASSYGLGQFF.

The V call is TRBV5-6, the J call TRBJ1-1; D perhaps matches TRBD1 (5 bases). Trimming left V 4 bases short and J 4 bases short, with 26 bases between. Germline loops: CDR1 SGHDT, CDR2 YYEEEE. CDR3 length equals 18 residues. CDR3 coding DNA: TGTGCCAGCAGCCCAATCCGCCGACAGCACACCATGGGCACTGAAGCTTTCTTT. Protein sequence: CASSPIRRQHTMGTEAFF.

The sample holds a few counts of this clonotype. V is TRBV4-2 and J is TRBJ2-3; D is possibly TRBD1 or TRBD2 (7 bases each). Looked up from germline, CDR1 is LGHNA and CDR2 is YNFKEQ. V was cut by 5 bases and J by 0 bases, with 15 bases left in between. This CDR3 contains 16 residues. CDR3 DNA sequence: TGTGCCAGCAGCGCGACCAGGGGGGGAAGCACAGATACGCAGTATTTT. Its protein product is CASSATRGGSTDTQYF.

This clonotype appeared many times. The J gene is TRBJ1-2, the V gene TRBV6-5; D might be TRBD1 (5 bases). The CDR3 runs to 14 residues. Germline CDR1 MNHEY, CDR2 SVGAGI. Deletions cut 3 bases from V and 2 bases from J, with 10 bases between. The CDR3 reads CASSYDSQNYGYTF. The DNA of the CDR3 is TGTGCCAGCAGTTATGACAGTCAGAACTATGGCTACACCTTC.

This chain links TRBV4-3 with TRBJ2-3, with D tentatively TRBD1 or TRBD2 (6 bases each). There are 16 residues in the CDR3. Trimming left V 1 base short and J 2 bases short, with 13 bases between. Looked up from germline, CDR1 is LGHNA and CDR2 is YSLEER. CDR3 nucleotide sequence: TGCGCCAGCAGCCAAGGCTCGGGGGCGCCCACAGATACGCAGTATTTT. It specifies CASSQGSGAPTDTQYF.

This clonotype was observed at least ten times. CDR3 sequence (DNA): TGTGCCAGCACTTCCACCGGGGGCACCGGGGAGCTGTTTTTT. Translating gives CASTSTGGTGELFF. The rearrangement links TRBV27 to TRBJ2-2; a weak D match, TRBD2 (6 bases). Germline V gives CDR1 MNHEY, CDR2 SMNVEV (reference sequence). This CDR3 comprises 14 residues. The V gene lost 7 bases and the J gene lost 4 bases, with 13 bases spanning the gap.

This chain connects TRBV2 to TRBJ2-7; 7 bases align to TRBD2. The CDR3 consists of 12 residues. Germline loops: CDR1 SNHLY, CDR2 FYNNEI. V trimming: 6 bases; J trimming: 2 bases; junction bases outside the gene matches: 1. The CDR3: CASRGLPYEQYF. CDR3 DNA sequence: TGTGCCAGCAGGGGACTACCCTACGAGCAGTACTTC.

Only a few counts were recorded for this clonotype. The chain employs TRBV29-1 and TRBJ2-1, with 11 nucleotides matching TRBD1. CDR1 and CDR2 from the germline V gene are SQVTM and ANQGSEA. The CDR3 sequence is 15 residues long. V dropped 6 bases and J dropped 6; count of bases not matched to a gene: 10. CDR3 sequence reads: CSVDLGQGAINEQFF. DNA of the CDR3: TGCAGCGTAGACCTCGGACAGGGGGCGATCAATGAGCAGTTCTTC.